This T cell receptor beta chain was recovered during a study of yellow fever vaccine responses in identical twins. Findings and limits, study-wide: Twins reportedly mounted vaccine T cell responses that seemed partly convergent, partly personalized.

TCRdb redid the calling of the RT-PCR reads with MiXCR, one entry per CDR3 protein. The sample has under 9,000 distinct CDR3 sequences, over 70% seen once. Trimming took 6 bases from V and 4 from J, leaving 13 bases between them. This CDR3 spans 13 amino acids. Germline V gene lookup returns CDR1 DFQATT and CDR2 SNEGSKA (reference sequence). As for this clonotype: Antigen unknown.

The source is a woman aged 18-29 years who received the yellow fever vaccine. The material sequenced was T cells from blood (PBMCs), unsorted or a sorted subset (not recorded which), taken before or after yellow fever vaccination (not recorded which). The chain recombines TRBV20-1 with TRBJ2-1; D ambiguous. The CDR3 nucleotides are TGCAGTGCAAGACGGCCTTATTACAATGAGCAGTTCTTC. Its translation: CSARRPYYNEQFF.